Sequencing of this TCR beta chain was carried out in a study of response to subunit inactivated influenza vaccine listed by TCRdb under 2018. Study-wide context: The study used deep quantitative T cell receptor repertoire profiling to track responses to a trivalent subunit inactivated influenza vaccine.

The table lists this clonotype with a few counts. The antigen this receptor binds is unknown. Base qualities are missing; no much larger clone stands one base away. Germline trimming amounts to 7 bases on V and 3 bases on J, with 2 as the count of junction bases outside the gene matches. The germline V gene gives CDR1 as MDHEN and CDR2 as SYDVKM. From the cysteine through the phenylalanine, the CDR3 covers 13 amino acids. Only the CDR3 DNA is retained, 39 bases long and in frame from the first base. What the authors observed across the whole study: The authors suggested that each seasonal influenza vaccination may recruit only a limited number of new T cells.

Library preparation used RT-PCR. Sequencing was performed on an Illumina HiSeq 2500. The public reads were quality trimmed at Q25 with fastp and then assembled into clones with MiXCR by TCRdb, keeping productive beta chains. Duplicate CDR3 protein sequences are folded into a single record with the most common DNA and genes. The sample table records approximately 170,000 distinct CDR3 sequences; less than 15% of these occur just once. Jointly, the top ten make up around 32% of the sample. These same records also appear under a second study, on T cells expressing NK-cell markers. The second paper states: 5'RACE template switching, by which a universal primer site and unique molecular identifiers were added, was used to make TCR beta cDNA libraries. In sorted CD3+CD56+NKG2C+, CD3+CD56+NKG2C- and CD3+CD56-NKG2C+ T-cell subsets from about eight donors, TCR beta-chain repertoires were profiled. Of the eight sequenced donors, seven were found to be HCMV-seropositive and one was found to be HCMV-seronegative. In several experiments an anti-gammadeltaTCR antibody was added to restrict sorting to alphabetaTCR-expressing T cells. For roughly 6 donors, the dominant CD3+CD56+NKG2C+ clonotypes were among the top 10 CD8+ clonotypes and accounted for 1.0-7.0% of CD8+ T cells. Those dominant clonotypes were again the most abundant among CD3+CD56-NKG2C+ cells in a handful of donors, at roughly 25-65%. Whether the expanded NKG2C-expressing T cell clones were specific for HCMV antigens remained unclear. The eight sequenced donors were randomly selected healthy volunteers, three men and five women. To determine HCMV serostatus, a commercial ELISA kit was used to detect HCMV-specific IgG in serum. Peripheral blood mononuclear cells were isolated from blood by Ficoll density gradient centrifugation. CD4+ and CD8+ T cells were isolated from PBMC by magnetic immunoseparation with Miltenyi isolation kits. Synthesis of cDNA was primed from the TCR beta constant segment and was followed by two consecutive PCR amplification steps. Illumina HiSeq 2000/2500, MiSeq or NextSeq was used to sequence libraries as 2 x 150 bp reads. MIGEC was used to demultiplex reads and group reads by UMI, and MiTCR was used to assemble and quantify clonotypes. To remove erroneous sequences, TCR cDNA sequences were retained only when supported by two or more reads. Downstream repertoire analysis used the tcR package, and clonotypes were matched across fractions by CDR3 nucleotide sequence plus V segment. Antigen specificity was annotated against VDJdb with VDJmatch, allowing one amino acid substitution in CDR3.

The sequence joins TRBV28 to TRBJ2-7; 11 middle bases align to TRBD1. The TCR originated in a man in his forties or fifties who received an inactivated influenza vaccine. Donor details come from another sample of the same person, matched by shared clones. The sample consisted of CD8+ T cells sorted from PBMCs, taken 11 to 12 days after vaccination. The bases are TGTGCCAGCAAGGGACAGGGGGGCTACGAGCAGTACTTC. Its translation reads: CASKGQGGYEQYF.